The rows below give T cell receptor beta chains drawn from one sample of a study of T cell responses to AZD1222 COVID-19 vaccine. Some clones are missing from TCRdb's copy, which holds only in-frame ones; the method was immunoSEQ multiplex PCR. The table shows 150,000 to 200,000 clones, with approximately 92% occurring only once. The source material was peripheral blood, sampled on day 0 of AZD1222 vaccination. These receptors came from an adult in good health. CDR3s include the opening cysteine and the closing phenylalanine or tryptophan. A D gene is named only where the DNA matches it firmly. Part of the rows lack a size; the others show once, few, many or a class for expanded clones.

>few|TRBJ1-2|TRBV6-1|NA
TGTGCCAGCAGTGAATTAGGAGCAGCTAACTATGGCTACACCTTC
CASSELGAANYGYTF
>NA|TRBJ2-3|TRBV7-9|NA
TGTGCCAGCAGCCCCTTCGAGGCGAGCACAGATACGCAGTATTTT
CASSPFEASTDTQYF
>NA|TRBJ1-2|TRBV4-3|NA
TGCGCCAGCAGCCGGACGGAGGTGGCAGGGCGCGGCTACACCTTC
CASSRTEVAGRGYTF
>once|TRBJ2-1|TRBV5-1|NA
TGCGCCAGCAGCTTGGATCTTGACTCCTACAATGAGCAGTTCTTC
CASSLDLDSYNEQFF
>NA|TRBJ1-1|TRBV3-1/TRBV3-2|TRBD1
TGTGCCAGCAGCCCAGGGGGGTATACTGAAGCTTTCTTT
CASSPGGYTEAFF
>NA|TRBJ1-2|TRBV6-5|NA
TGTGCCAGCAGGGAGTTTGAAGGAAACTATGGCTACACCTTC
CASREFEGNYGYTF
>NA|TRBJ2-1|TRBV7-9|TRBD1
TGTGCCAGCACCGACCTCCGACAGGGGAGGAATGAGCAGTTCTTC
CASTDLRQGRNEQFF
>NA|TRBJ2-1|TRBV5-1|TRBD1
TGCGCCAGCAGCCCCTCTCCCGGGACAGGGGGCTACAATGAGCAGTTCTTC
CASSPSPGTGGYNEQFF
>NA|TRBJ2-3|TRBV5-1|TRBD2
TGCGCCAGCAGTACTGGACTAGCGGGAGACTGGGCAGATACGCAGTATTTT
CASSTGLAGDWADTQYF
>few|TRBJ1-3|TRBV2|NA
TGTGCCAGCAGTGGGACTCTACGGTCTGGAAACACCATATATTTT
CASSGTLRSGNTIYF
>NA|TRBJ2-7|TRBV9|TRBD2
TGTGCCAGCAGCGTAGAAGCGGGAGGTAGTTACGAGCAGTACTTC
CASSVEAGGSYEQYF
>NA|TRBJ1-2|TRBV7-8|NA
TGTGCCAGCAGCTTACCGACGGTGACCTATGGCTACACCTTC
CASSLPTVTYGYTF
>NA|TRBJ1-3|TRBV7-2|NA
TGTGCCAGCAGCCCTCTCAACCAGGCGACGGTCGGAGGAAACACCATATATTTT
CASSPLNQATVGGNTIYF
>NA|TRBJ1-2|TRBV6-5|TRBD1
TGTGCCAGTAGGGACAGTTCGGCTGGCTACACCTTC
CASRDSSAGYTF
>NA|TRBJ2-1|TRBV25-1|TRBD2
TGTGCCAGCAGTCAGGGGAGCGGGAGCCCCAATGAGCAGTTCTTC
CASSQGSGSPNEQFF
>NA|TRBJ1-3|TRBV3-1/TRBV3-2|NA
TGTGCCAGCAGCCAAGATCGAGGGTTCTCTGGAAACACCATATATTTT
CASSQDRGFSGNTIYF
>few|TRBJ2-2|TRBV27|TRBD2
TGTGCCAGCAGTTCTTGGACTAGCGGGGGGGCAAGGGAGCTGTTTTTT
CASSSWTSGGARELFF
>once|TRBJ1-5|TRBV6-5|NA
TGTGCCAGCACCCCTTGGGGAATGAGCAATCAGCCCCAGCATTTT
CASTPWGMSNQPQHF
>NA|TRBJ1-2|TRBV10-3|TRBD1
TGTGCCATCAGTGACCCGGGACAGGTGATAAACTATGGCTACACCTTC
CAISDPGQVINYGYTF
>NA|TRBJ1-2|TRBV7-9|NA
TGTGCCAGCAGCTTAGACAGGGACTATGGCTACACCTTC
CASSLDRDYGYTF
>NA|TRBJ1-5|TRBV5-5|TRBD1
TGTGCCAGCAGCACCCTGGACAGGAGCAATCAGCCCCAGCATTTT
CASSTLDRSNQPQHF
>NA|TRBJ2-2|TRBV6-5|TRBD1
TGTGCCAGCCGGGTCGTGACAGGGGCAGCCGGGGAGCTGTTTTTT
CASRVVTGAAGELFF
>NA|TRBJ1-1|TRBV5-1|NA
TGCGCCAGCAGCTTGGAGAAAGGTAGCGGACTTGAGAACACTGAAGCTTTCTTT
CASSLEKGSGLENTEAFF
>NA|TRBJ1-1|TRBV30|NA
TGTGCCTGGGGCGTGGAAAGTATCGTACTTTTT
CAWGVESIVLF
>NA|TRBJ1-1|TRBV3-1/TRBV3-2|NA
TGTGCCAGCAGCCAAGAGTACCCGAACACTGAAGCTTTCTTT
CASSQEYPNTEAFF
>NA|TRBJ2-3|TRBV6-1|NA
TGTGCCAGCAGTGTAGATGGCGGAGGGGGGACAGATACGCAGTATTTT
CASSVDGGGGTDTQYF
>NA|TRBJ2-3|TRBV24-1|NA
TGTGCCACCAGTGCTCCTTCACTAGGGCGAAGTAAGGATACGCAGTATTTT
CATSAPSLGRSKDTQYF
>NA|TRBJ1-2|TRBV6-6|NA
TGTGCCAGCAGTTACTCTCTCGGGCCATTGAACTATGGCTACACCTTC
CASSYSLGPLNYGYTF
>NA|TRBJ2-1|TRBV20-1|NA
TGCAGTGCTCGACGCAATGAGCAGTTCTTC
CSARRNEQFF
>NA|TRBJ1-1|TRBV3-1/TRBV3-2|NA
TGTGCCAGCAGCCAAGGCAGCAACATGAACACTGAAGCTTTCTTT
CASSQGSNMNTEAFF
>NA|TRBJ1-3|TRBV5-8|NA
TGTGCCAGCAGTGGAAACACCATATATTTT
CASSGNTIYF
>NA|TRBJ1-4|TRBV19|TRBD1
TGTGCCAGTCATGGGCAGGGGGGTGAAAAACTGTTTTTT
CASHGQGGEKLFF
>NA|TRBJ1-1|TRBV28|TRBD1
TGTGCCAGCAGTCGTCCCGGGACAGGGGCGGTGAACACTGAAGCTTTCTTT
CASSRPGTGAVNTEAFF
>NA|TRBJ1-1|TRBV29-1|NA
TGCAGCGCCGTACAGGGAAACACTGAAGCTTTCTTT
CSAVQGNTEAFF
>NA|TRBJ1-5|TRBV18|NA
TGTGCCAGCTCCCCCGGTCCAAATCAGCCCCAGCATTTT
CASSPGPNQPQHF
>NA|TRBJ2-2|TRBV6-5|TRBD2
TGTGCCACCATAGCGGGAGGAGGGACCGGGGAGCTGTTTTTT
CATIAGGGTGELFF
>NA|TRBJ2-3|TRBV19|NA
TGTGCCAGTAGTATAGGCAGGGTTCCAGATACGCAGTATTTT
CASSIGRVPDTQYF
>NA|TRBJ2-6|TRBV2|NA
TGTGCCAGCGAGTCAGGGTTCCGGGGTGGGGCCAACGTCCTGACTTTC
CASESGFRGGANVLTF
>NA|TRBJ1-1|TRBV30|NA
TGTGCCTGGGGGCTGGGCGCGGGCACTGAAGCTTTCTTT
CAWGLGAGTEAFF
>once|TRBJ2-7|TRBV6-6|TRBD2
TGTGCCAGCAGTTACTCCCCTAGCGGGGGGTACGAGCAGTACTTC
CASSYSPSGGYEQYF
>NA|TRBJ1-1|TRBV4-1|NA
TGCGCCAGCAGCCAAATCAGGGTTGAGGCTGAAGCTTTCTTT
CASSQIRVEAEAFF